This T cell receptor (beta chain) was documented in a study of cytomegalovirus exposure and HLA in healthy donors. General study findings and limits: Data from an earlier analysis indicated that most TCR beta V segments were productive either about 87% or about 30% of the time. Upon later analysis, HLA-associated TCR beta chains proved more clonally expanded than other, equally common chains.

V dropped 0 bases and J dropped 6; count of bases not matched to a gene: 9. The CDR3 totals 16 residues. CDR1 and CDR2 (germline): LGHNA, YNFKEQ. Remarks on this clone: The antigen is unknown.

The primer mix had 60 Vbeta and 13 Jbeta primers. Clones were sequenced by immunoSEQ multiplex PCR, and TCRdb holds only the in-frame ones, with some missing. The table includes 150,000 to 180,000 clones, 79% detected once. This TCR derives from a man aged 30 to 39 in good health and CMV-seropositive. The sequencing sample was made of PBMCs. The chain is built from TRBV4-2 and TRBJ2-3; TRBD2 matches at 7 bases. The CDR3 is CASSQDSTLLADTQYF. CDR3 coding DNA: TGTGCCAGCAGCCAAGACTCAACCTTACTAGCGGATACGCAGTATTTT.